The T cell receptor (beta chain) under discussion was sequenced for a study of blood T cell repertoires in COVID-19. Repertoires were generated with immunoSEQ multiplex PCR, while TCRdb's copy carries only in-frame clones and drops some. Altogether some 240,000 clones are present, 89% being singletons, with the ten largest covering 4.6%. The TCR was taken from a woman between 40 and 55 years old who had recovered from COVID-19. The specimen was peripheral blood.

CDR3 sequence (DNA): TGTGCCAGCAGCCAAGAGTATCGGTCTGAAGCTTTCTTT. Translating gives CASSQEYRSEAFF. V gene TRBV3-1 (or the pseudogene TRBV3-2) combines with J gene TRBJ1-1; D remains unclear. V lost 0 bases, J lost 6 bases, and 8 bases lay in between. Germline CDR1 reads LGHDT; CDR2 reads YNNKEL (reference sequence). This CDR3 has 13 residues.